The present TCR beta chain was sequenced within a study of CD8+ T cells in alopecia areata. Overall study findings and caveats: Relative to normal scalp, lesional scalp, especially alopecia totalis/universalis, showed higher clonality.

Remarks on this clone: Its antigen is as yet unknown.

CDR3 size: 19 residues. Germline V gene lookup returns CDR1 SGHRS and CDR2 YFSETQ. J gave up 0 bases and V 3 bases, and 12 bases lay outside the gene matches. Reverse transcribed after extraction, RNA yielded cDNA as the sequencing template. Clones were sequenced by immunoSEQ multiplex PCR, and TCRdb holds only the in-frame ones, with some missing. The table lists some 51,000 clones, about 96% of them singletons. The receptor comes from a human donor with alopecia areata. The source material was CD8+ T cells sorted from blood, sampled at week 0. This chain uses TRBV5-1 with TRBJ2-6; 7 bases line up with TRBD1. The DNA for the CDR3 is TGCGCCAGCAGCTCGACCCCAGGGGGTGCCTTCTCTGGGGCCAACGTCCTGACTTTC. Protein: CASSSTPGGAFSGANVLTF.